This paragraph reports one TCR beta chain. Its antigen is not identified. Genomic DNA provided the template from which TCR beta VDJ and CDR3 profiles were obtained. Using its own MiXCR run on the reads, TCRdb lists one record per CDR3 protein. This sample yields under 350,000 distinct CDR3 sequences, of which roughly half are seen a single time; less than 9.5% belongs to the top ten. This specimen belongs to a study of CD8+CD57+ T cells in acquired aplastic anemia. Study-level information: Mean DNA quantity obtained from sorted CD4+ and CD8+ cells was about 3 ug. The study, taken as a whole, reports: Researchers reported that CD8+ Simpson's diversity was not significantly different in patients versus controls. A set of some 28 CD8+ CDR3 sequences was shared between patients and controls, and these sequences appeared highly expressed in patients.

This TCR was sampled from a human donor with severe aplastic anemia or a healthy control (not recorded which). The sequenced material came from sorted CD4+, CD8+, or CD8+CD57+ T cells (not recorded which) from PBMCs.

The CDR3 sequence is CASSSRTGDAAEAFF. The CDR3, as DNA: TGTGCCAGCAGCTCCCGGACAGGGGATGCGGCTGAAGCTTTCTTT. This chain joins TRBV7-3 and TRBJ1-1, with TRBD1 matching 9 bases. The V segment lost 4 bases and the J segment 6 bases; nucleotides outside the gene matches: 9. The CDR3 sequence is 15 residues long. Germline V gives CDR1 SGHTA, CDR2 FQGTGA.